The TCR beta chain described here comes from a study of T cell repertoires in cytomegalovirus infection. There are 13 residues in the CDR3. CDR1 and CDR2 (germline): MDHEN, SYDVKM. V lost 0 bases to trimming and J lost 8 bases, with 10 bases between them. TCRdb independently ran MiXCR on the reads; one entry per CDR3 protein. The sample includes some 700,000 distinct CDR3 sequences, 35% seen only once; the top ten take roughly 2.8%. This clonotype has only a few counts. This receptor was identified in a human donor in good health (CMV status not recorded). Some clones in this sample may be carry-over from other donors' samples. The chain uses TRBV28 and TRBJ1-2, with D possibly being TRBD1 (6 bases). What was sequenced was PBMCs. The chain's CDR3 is CASSLWGARGYTF. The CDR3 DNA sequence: TGTGCCAGCAGTTTATGGGGGGCACGCGGCTACACCTTC.